Below, 26 T cell receptor beta chains from the same sample are listed, as sequenced in a study of T cells in women clearing cervical HPV infection (dated by TCRdb to the late 2010s). Library preparation used the immunoSEQ multiplex PCR assay. Not all clones reach the TCRdb copy of this immuneACCESS table, which keeps in-frame sequences only. Checked studies attribute under half of the gap to unresolved V genes and leave the rest unexplained. The sample table gives 25,000 to 35,000 clones. The ten largest clones add up to about 16% of the sample. The sample was blood buffy coat. These receptors were taken from a woman aged 18 to 69 with a cervical HPV16 infection that either progressed to CIN3+ or cleared (not recorded which).

Notes on this clone: The CDR3 end is not reached by the read, which stops 3 residues before it; the germline J gene fills it in. The V gene is TRBV19, the J gene TRBJ2-1; 9 nucleotides line up with TRBD2. Germline V gives CDR1 LNHDA, CDR2 SQIVND (reference sequence). CDR3 length equals 16 residues. The junction had 10 bases not matched to a gene; V was cut back by 5 bases and J by 5 bases. CDR3 DNA (partial): TGTGCCAGTAGTCTCGCGGGGGGGCGCCTTGACAATGAG. Its protein is CASSLAGGRLDNE. The full CDR3 sequence reads CASSLAGGRLDNEQFF.

A note on this clone: The CDR3 end is not reached by the read, which stops 3 residues before it; the germline J gene fills it in. Additional DNA sequences in this sample encode the identical CDR3. V gene TRBV7-2 combines with J gene TRBJ1-3, with D tentatively TRBD1 (5 bases). The CDR3 has 15 amino acids. The germline V and J ends were trimmed by 5 bases and 0 bases, with 11 bases remaining between them. Germline CDR1 is SGHTA and CDR2 is FQGNSA. The CDR3 reads CASSETAISGNTIYF. The DNA read from the CDR3 is TGTGCCAGCAGCGAGACAGCTATCTCTGGAAACACC.

For this clone: The missing CDR3 end, 3 residues past where the read stops, is filled in from the germline J gene. V and J are TRBV19 and TRBJ2-5, with 7 bases matching TRBD2. Germline V gene data show CDR1 as LNHDA and CDR2 as SQIVND (reference sequence). J lost 5 bases, V lost 1 base, and 4 bases had no gene match. The CDR3 covers 14 residues. The covered CDR3 bases are TGTGCCAGTAGTATAGTTAGGGGAGGGGAGACC. It codes for CASSIVRGGET. The entire CDR3 sequence reads CASSIVRGGETQYF.

As for this clone: The read comes to an end 3 residues before the CDR3 does, leaving the germline J gene to fill in the end. The chain uses TRBV5-1 and TRBJ2-5, with TRBD1 matching 10 bases. CDR1 and CDR2 from the germline V gene are SGHRS and YFSETQ. The CDR3 runs to 15 residues. V lost 3 bases to trimming and J lost 4 bases; unmatched junction nucleotides: 6. The chain's CDR3 is CASSSGQGRGETQYF. The CDR3 bases that were read are TGCGCCAGCAGCTCGGGACAGGGGCGGGGAGAGACC.

Worth noting for this clone: The read ends 3 residues before the CDR3 terminus; that terminus is restored from the germline J gene. This chain joins TRBV2 and TRBJ1-2, with a possible D match to TRBD1 (6 bases). In germline, CDR1 is SNHLY, CDR2 FYNNEI. CDR3 length: 14 residues. With 1 base removed from V and 4 bases from J, the gap between germline ends came to 10 bases. CDR3 bases read: TGTGCCAGCAGTGAAGTTGGGGGCGGCTATGGC. Residues: CASSEVGGGYG. The entire CDR3 protein reads CASSEVGGGYGYTF.

With respect to this clone: The CDR3 end is not reached by the read, which stops 3 residues before it; the germline J gene fills it in. The V and J genes are TRBV30 and TRBJ1-1; TRBD1 is a possible D gene (5 bases). The V end lost 1 base, the J end lost 3 bases, and 15 bases lay between the germline ends. Germline V gene sequence: CDR1 GTSNPN, CDR2 SVGIG (reference sequence). CDR3 size: 15 residues. CDR3 bases read: TGTGCCTGGAGTGGAATGGGTGGGGGGGACACTGAA. It specifies CAWSGMGGGDTE. The full CDR3 protein reads CAWSGMGGGDTEAFF.

Of note for this clone: The read ends 3 residues shy of where the CDR3 ends; the end is completed using the germline J gene. V gene TRBV30 combines with J gene TRBJ1-1; no clear D. V gave up 0 bases and J gave up 3 bases, with 11 bases separating them. Looked up from germline, CDR1 is GTSNPN and CDR2 is SVGIG (reference sequence). The CDR3 covers 14 residues. The CDR3 loop is CAWSVGSTYTEAFF. Partial CDR3 DNA: TGTGCCTGGAGTGTAGGGTCCACCTACACTGAA. The full variable domain, its missing parts supplied by reference TRBV30 and TRBJ1-1, is SQTIHQWPATLVQPVGSPLSLECTVEGTSNPNLYWYRQAAGRGLQLLFYSVGIGQISSEVPQNLSASRPQDRQFILSSKKLLLSDSGFYLCAWSVGSTYTEAFFGQGTRLTVV.

Worth noting for this clone: The observed sequence ends 3 residues before the CDR3 terminus, with the missing tail filled in from the germline J gene. J is TRBJ1-2 and V is TRBV2; D ambiguous. CDR1 is SNHLY and CDR2 is FYNNEI in the germline V gene. This CDR3 region has 13 residues. The sequenced part of the CDR3 DNA is TGTGCCAGCAGTTTCACGGACTCCATCGAC. Its translation: CASSFTDSID. The whole CDR3 sequence reads CASSFTDSIDYTF.

With respect to this clone: The CDR3 end lies 3 residues beyond the end of the read and is filled in from the germline J gene. The V and J genes are TRBV30 and TRBJ2-3; D uncertain. Deletions cut 1 base from V and 2 bases from J, with 13 bases between. Germline V gene lookup returns CDR1 GTSNPN and CDR2 SVGIG (reference sequence). CDR3 length: 15 residues. The chain's CDR3 is CAWSEATKDTDTQYF. The sequenced part of the CDR3 DNA is TGTGCCTGGAGTGAGGCAACAAAAGACACAGATACG.

Concerning this clone itself: With the read ending 3 residues before the CDR3 end, the germline J gene is used to fill in that end. The gene calls are TRBV20-1 and TRBJ2-3; 7 bases line up with TRBD1. The CDR3 runs 13 residues. Germline loops: CDR1 DFQATT, CDR2 SNEGSKA (reference sequence). CDR3 amino acids: CSAATGVNQPQYF. The sequenced part of the CDR3 DNA is TGCAGTGCAGCCACAGGGGTCAATCAGCCG.

As to this clone: The read halts 3 residues ahead of the CDR3 end, with the missing end drawn from the germline J gene. The chain uses TRBV2 and TRBJ2-2, with 10 nucleotides matching TRBD2. The CDR3 is made up of 16 amino acids. In germline, CDR1 is SNHLY, CDR2 FYNNEI. V trimming: 6 bases; J trimming: 2 bases; junction bases outside the gene matches: 6. The part of the CDR3 DNA that was read is TGTGCCAGCAGGCCTAGCGGGAGAAGAAACACCGGGGAG. Translation gives CASRPSGRRNTGE. The CDR3 in full is CASRPSGRRNTGELFF.

Remarks on this clone: The CDR3 end is not reached by the read, which stops 3 residues before it; the germline J gene fills it in. The gene calls are TRBV20-1 and TRBJ2-6; perhaps TRBD1 as D (5 bases). CDR1 DFQATT and CDR2 SNEGSKA come from the germline V gene (reference sequence). V shed 3 bases and J shed 0 bases, with 9 bases lying between them. This CDR3 region has 15 residues. CDR3 protein: CSASDSSSGANVLTF. The sequenced CDR3 bases are TGCAGTGCTAGTGACAGCTCCTCTGGGGCCAACGTC.

Regarding this clone: The read ends 3 residues before the CDR3 terminus; that terminus is restored from the germline J gene. The chain is built from TRBV18 and TRBJ1-1, with 8 bases identical to TRBD1. CDR1 is KGHSH, CDR2 LQKENI, per germline. The CDR3 has 17 amino acids. The ends lost 3 bases at V and 2 bases at J; junction bases unmatched: 11. CDR3 DNA (partial): TGTGCCAGCTCACCTAGGACAGGGCGGATGCCCAACACTGAA. Protein: CASSPRTGRMPNTE. The complete CDR3 protein is CASSPRTGRMPNTEAFF.

A remark on this clone: Read data end 3 residues before the CDR3 end; the end is taken from the germline J gene. The V gene is TRBV7-3, the J gene TRBJ1-2; the D is unclear. The CDR3 sequence is 14 residues long. The germline gives CDR1 SGHTA, CDR2 FQGTGA. This chain's CDR3 is CASSPGASEDTYTF. The sequenced CDR3 bases are TGTGCCAGCAGCCCGGGAGCTAGCGAGGATACC.

As to this clone: One end of the junction fails to match germline, which may point to a read error. CDR3 DNA (partial): TGTGCCAGCAGTGAATCGGTTGGGCCGCAAGGGACC. Translating it yields CASSESVGPQGT. From start to end, the CDR3 is CASSESVGPQGTQYF. The genes are TRBV6-1 and TRBJ2-5; D not resolved. The read gets to within 3 residues of the CDR3 end, and the germline J gene fills in the rest. Germline assignment: CDR1 MNHNS and CDR2 SASEGT. CDR3 length equals 15 residues.

CDR3 amino acids: CASRRTSGSEQYF. CDR3 bases read: TGTGCCAGCAGGAGGACTAGCGGGAGCGAG. This sequence joins TRBV11-2 and TRBJ2-7; 13 bases fit TRBD2. The read finishes 3 residues shy of the CDR3 end, and the germline J gene is used to complete it. Germline CDR1 is SGHAT and CDR2 is FQNNGV. V gave up 6 bases and J gave up 6 bases; unmatched junction bases: 2. The CDR3 is 13 residues long.

Comments on this clone: The read ends 3 residues early relative to the CDR3; the germline J gene fills the gap. The chain is built from TRBV20-1 and TRBJ2-5; D ambiguous. This CDR3 contains 11 residues. Looked up from germline, CDR1 is DFQATT and CDR2 is SNEGSKA (reference sequence). With 1 base removed from V and 4 bases from J, the gap between germline ends came to 4 bases. Incomplete CDR3 DNA: TGCAGTGCTAGAGTTAGAGAGACC. This encodes CSARVRET. The full-length CDR3 reads as CSARVRETQYF.

In the case of this clone: The observed sequence ends 3 residues before the CDR3 terminus, with the missing tail filled in from the germline J gene. This chain uses TRBV2 with TRBJ2-1, with TRBD2 identical over 7 bases. CDR1 and CDR2 from the germline V gene are SNHLY and FYNNEI. The ends lost 5 bases at V and 2 bases at J; junction bases unmatched: 3. The CDR3 sequence is 14 residues long. CDR3 bases read: TGTGCCAGCAGTAGGAGCGGGACCTACAATGAG. The encoded protein is CASSRSGTYNE. In full, the CDR3 reads CASSRSGTYNEQFF.

A word on this clone: Read sequence stops 3 residues before the CDR3 end, and the germline J gene provides the missing end. The rearrangement uses TRBV19 and TRBJ1-5; no reliable D call. The germline V gene has CDR1 LNHDA and CDR2 SQIVND (reference sequence). The CDR3 consists of 14 residues. Trimming left V 10 bases short and J 2 bases short, with 15 bases between. The sequenced part of the CDR3 DNA is TGTGCCACCCAGACGGACTACGGCAATCAGCCC. It translates to CATQTDYGNQP. The entire CDR3 protein is CATQTDYGNQPQHF.

This CDR3 reads CASSLRVSSGAHYEAFF. CDR3 DNA, as far as it was read: TGTGCCAGCTCACTACGGGTGTCTAGCGGGGCCCACTACGAG. This chain connects TRBV18 to TRBJ1-1; weak D call: TRBD1 (5 bases). The read halts 3 residues ahead of the CDR3 end, with the missing end drawn from the germline J gene. The CDR3 extends over 17 amino acids. Germline V gives CDR1 KGHSH, CDR2 LQKENI.

About this clone: The sequenced fragment ends 3 residues before the CDR3 boundary, so the rest is inferred from the germline J gene. The gene calls are TRBV5-1 and TRBJ2-3; tentative D call: TRBD1 (5 bases). The germline V gene encodes CDR1 SGHRS and CDR2 YFSETQ. V lost 6 bases, J lost 2 bases, and 16 bases lay in between. This CDR3 spans 15 amino acids. The CDR3 loop reads CASTKQTATTDTQYF. Incomplete CDR3 DNA: TGCGCCAGCACGAAACAGACAGCCACCACAGATACG.

Worth noting for this clone: The read gets to within 3 residues of the CDR3 end, and the germline J gene fills in the rest. The chain has TRBV2 and TRBJ2-3; no clear D gene. The CDR3 is made up of 12 amino acids. Deletions cut 6 bases from V and 3 bases from J, with 7 bases between. Germline CDR1 is SNHLY and CDR2 is FYNNEI. CDR3 DNA, as far as it was read: TGTGCCAGCAGCTACGTGACAGATACG. Encoded protein: CASSYVTDT. The whole CDR3 is CASSYVTDTQYF.

Regarding this clone: The CDR3 goes on 3 residues after the read ends, and that part is filled in from the germline J gene. The rearrangement links TRBV30 to TRBJ2-5, with D possibly being TRBD2 (5 bases). Trimming removed 7 bases at V and 4 bases at J, with 16 bases between. This CDR3 is built from 13 residues. Germline CDR1 and CDR2: GTSNPN and SVGIG (reference sequence). The CDR3 loop is CASSRGLRETQYF. The sequenced part of the CDR3 DNA is TGTGCCTCTAGCAGAGGTTTGCGAGAGACC. The full variable domain, its missing parts supplied by reference TRBV30 and TRBJ2-5, is SQTIHQWPATLVQPVGSPLSLECTVEGTSNPNLYWYRQAAGRGLQLLFYSVGIGQISSEVPQNLSASRPQDRQFILSSKKLLLSDSGFYLCASSRGLRETQYFGPGTRLLVL.

In regard to this clone: Read data end 3 residues before the CDR3 end; the end is taken from the germline J gene. The chain has TRBV18 and TRBJ2-3; 7 positions agree with TRBD1. Germline V gene sequence: CDR1 KGHSH, CDR2 LQKENI. V was clipped by 3 bases and J by 4 bases; unmatched bases: 4. The length of the CDR3 is 14 residues. CDR3 sequence: CASSPQGTADTQYF. CDR3 DNA, as far as it was read: TGTGCCAGCTCACCTCAAGGGACAGCAGATACG.

Details on this clone: The DNA ends 3 residues before the CDR3 does, and the rest of the CDR3 is filled in from the germline J gene. The genes are TRBV19 and TRBJ2-3, with a possible D match to TRBD2 (6 bases). Germline V lookup: CDR1 LNHDA, CDR2 SQIVND (reference sequence). V lost 3 bases and J 2 bases, leaving 18 bases between the germline ends. CDR3 length equals 17 residues. The part of the CDR3 DNA that was read is TGTGCCAGTAGTATGACGTTGGCGGGGTCCCTCACAGATACG. Amino acids: CASSMTLAGSLTDT. The complete CDR3 protein is CASSMTLAGSLTDTQYF.

Comments on this clone: The CDR3 end falls 3 residues outside the read, so it is completed with the germline J gene. The chain has TRBV6-4 and TRBJ2-1; D is perhaps TRBD2 (5 bases). The V gene's germline CDR1 is MRHNA and CDR2 SNTAGT. This CDR3 contains 15 residues. V was cut by 0 bases and J by 9 bases, with 15 bases left in between. The part of the CDR3 DNA that was read is TGTGCCAGCAGTGACTCGATCGGGTTTGGAGGTGAG. Its translation: CASSDSIGFGGE. The CDR3, in full, reads CASSDSIGFGGEQFF.